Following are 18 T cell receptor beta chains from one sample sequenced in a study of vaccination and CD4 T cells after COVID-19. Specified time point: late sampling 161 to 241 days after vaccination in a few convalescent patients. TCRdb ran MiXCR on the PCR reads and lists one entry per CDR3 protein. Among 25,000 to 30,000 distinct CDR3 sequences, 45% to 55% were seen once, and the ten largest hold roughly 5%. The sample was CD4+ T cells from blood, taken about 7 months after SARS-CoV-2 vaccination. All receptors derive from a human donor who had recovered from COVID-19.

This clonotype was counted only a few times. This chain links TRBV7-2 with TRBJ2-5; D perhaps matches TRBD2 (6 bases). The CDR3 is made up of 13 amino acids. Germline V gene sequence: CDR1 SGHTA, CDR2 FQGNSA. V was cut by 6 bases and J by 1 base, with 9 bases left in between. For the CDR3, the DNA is TGTGCCAGCAGGGAGGGACTCCAAGAGACCCAGTACTTC. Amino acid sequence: CASREGLQETQYF.

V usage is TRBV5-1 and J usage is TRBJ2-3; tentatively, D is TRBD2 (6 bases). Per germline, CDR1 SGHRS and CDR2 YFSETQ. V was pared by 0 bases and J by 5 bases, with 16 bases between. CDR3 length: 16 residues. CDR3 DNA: TGCGCCAGCAGCTTGGAAGGCGGGGCCGGGGGAGATACGCAGTATTTT. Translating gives CASSLEGGAGGDTQYF. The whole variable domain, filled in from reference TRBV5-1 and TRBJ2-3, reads KAGVTQTPRYLIKTRGQQVTLSCSPISGHRSVSWYQQTPGQGLQFLFEYFSETQRNKGNFPGRFSGRQFSNSRSEMNVSTLELGDSALYLCASSLEGGAGGDTQYFGPGTRLTVL.

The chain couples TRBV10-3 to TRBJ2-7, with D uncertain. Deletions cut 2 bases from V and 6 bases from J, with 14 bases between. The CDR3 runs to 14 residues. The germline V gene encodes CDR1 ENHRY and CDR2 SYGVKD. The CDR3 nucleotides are TGTGCCATCAGTGAGGCGGCCGAGATTTCCGAGCAGTACTTC. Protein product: CAISEAAEISEQYF.

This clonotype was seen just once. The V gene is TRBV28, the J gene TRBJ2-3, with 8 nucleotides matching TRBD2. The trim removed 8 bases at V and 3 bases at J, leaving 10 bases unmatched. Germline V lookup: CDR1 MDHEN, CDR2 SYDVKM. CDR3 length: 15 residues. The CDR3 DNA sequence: TGTGCCAGCGGCAGGTGGAGCGGGAGAACAGATACGCAGTATTTT. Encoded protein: CASGRWSGRTDTQYF.

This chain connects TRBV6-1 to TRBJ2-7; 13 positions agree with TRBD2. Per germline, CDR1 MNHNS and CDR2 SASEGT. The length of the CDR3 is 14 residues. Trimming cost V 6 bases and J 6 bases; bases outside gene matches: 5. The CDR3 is CASSTGLAGSEQYF. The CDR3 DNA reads TGTGCCAGCAGCACGGGACTAGCGGGATCCGAGCAGTACTTC.

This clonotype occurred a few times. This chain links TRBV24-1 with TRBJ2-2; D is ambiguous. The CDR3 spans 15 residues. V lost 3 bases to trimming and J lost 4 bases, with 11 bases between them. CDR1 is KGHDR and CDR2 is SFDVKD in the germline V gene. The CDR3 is CATSDPNVVTGELFF. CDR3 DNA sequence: TGTGCCACCAGTGATCCAAACGTCGTCACCGGGGAGCTGTTTTTT.

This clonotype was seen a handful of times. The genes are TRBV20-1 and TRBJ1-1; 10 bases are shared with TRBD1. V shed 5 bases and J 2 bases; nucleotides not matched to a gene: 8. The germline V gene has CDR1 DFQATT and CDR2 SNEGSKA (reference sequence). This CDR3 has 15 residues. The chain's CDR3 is CSAGLDRGINTEAFF. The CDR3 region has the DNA TGCAGTGCTGGATTGGACAGGGGGATTAACACTGAAGCTTTCTTT.

As DNA, the CDR3 is TGTGCCAGCAGCTTACAGTCGAGCACAGATACGCAGTATTTT. It yields the protein CASSLQSSTDTQYF. V and J are TRBV7-9 and TRBJ2-3; D unresolved. The CDR3 sequence is 14 residues long. Germline values: CDR1 SEHNR, CDR2 FQNEAQ (reference sequence). With 2 bases removed from V and 0 bases from J, the gap between germline ends came to 6 bases. The full variable domain, rest sourced from reference TRBV7-9 and TRBJ2-3, is DTGVSQNPRHKITKRGQNVTFRCDPISEHNRLYWYRQTLGQGPEFLTYFQNEAQLEKSRLLSDRFSAERPKGSFSTLEIQRTEQGDSAMYLCASSLQSSTDTQYFGPGTRLTVL.

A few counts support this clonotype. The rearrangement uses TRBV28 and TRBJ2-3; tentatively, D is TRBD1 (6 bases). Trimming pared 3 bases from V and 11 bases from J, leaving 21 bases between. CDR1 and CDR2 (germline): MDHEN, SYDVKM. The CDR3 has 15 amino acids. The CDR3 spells CASSFGQLEGRGQYF. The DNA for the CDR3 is TGTGCCAGCAGTTTCGGGCAGCTCGAGGGCAGGGGGCAGTATTTT.

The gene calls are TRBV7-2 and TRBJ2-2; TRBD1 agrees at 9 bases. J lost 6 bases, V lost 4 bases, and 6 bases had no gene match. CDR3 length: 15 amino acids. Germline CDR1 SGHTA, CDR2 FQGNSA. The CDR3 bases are TGTGCCAGCAGCTCGACCGGGACAGGGTCCGGGGAGCTGTTTTTT. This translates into CASSSTGTGSGELFF.

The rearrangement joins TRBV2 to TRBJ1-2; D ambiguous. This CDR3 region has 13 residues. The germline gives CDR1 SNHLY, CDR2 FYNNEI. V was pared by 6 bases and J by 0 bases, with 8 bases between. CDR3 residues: CASRVTTNYGYTF. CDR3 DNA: TGTGCCAGCAGGGTGACAACTAACTATGGCTACACCTTC.

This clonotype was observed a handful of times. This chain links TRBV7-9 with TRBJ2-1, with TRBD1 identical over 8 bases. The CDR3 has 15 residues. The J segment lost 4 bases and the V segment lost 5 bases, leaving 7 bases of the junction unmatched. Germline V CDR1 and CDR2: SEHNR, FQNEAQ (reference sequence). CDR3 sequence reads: CASSPRQGPYNEQFF. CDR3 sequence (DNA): TGTGCCAGCAGCCCAAGACAGGGGCCATACAATGAGCAGTTCTTC.

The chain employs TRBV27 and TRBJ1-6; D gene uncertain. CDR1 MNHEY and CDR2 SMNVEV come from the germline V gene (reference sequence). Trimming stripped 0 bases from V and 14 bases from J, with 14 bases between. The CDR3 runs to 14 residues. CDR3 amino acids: CASSLSSVGFTLHF. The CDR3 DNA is TGTGCCAGCAGTTTATCATCCGTAGGGTTCACCCTCCACTTT.

CDR3 nucleotide sequence: TGCAGTGCTAGTGATCCCGGGACTAGCGGGAGCTCCTACAATGAGCAGTTCTTC. Its protein is CSASDPGTSGSSYNEQFF. The genes are TRBV20-1 and TRBJ2-1; 14 bases agree with TRBD2. This CDR3 region has 18 residues. V gave up 3 bases and J gave up 0 bases; unmatched junction bases: 7. Germline CDR1 and CDR2: DFQATT and SNEGSKA (reference sequence).

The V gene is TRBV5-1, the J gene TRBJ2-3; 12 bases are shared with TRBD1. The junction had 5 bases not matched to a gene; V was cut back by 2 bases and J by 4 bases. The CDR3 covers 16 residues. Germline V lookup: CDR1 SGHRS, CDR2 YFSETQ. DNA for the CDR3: TGCGCCAGCAGCTTCTCCGGGACAGGGGGCTCAGATACGCAGTATTTT. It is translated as CASSFSGTGGSDTQYF.

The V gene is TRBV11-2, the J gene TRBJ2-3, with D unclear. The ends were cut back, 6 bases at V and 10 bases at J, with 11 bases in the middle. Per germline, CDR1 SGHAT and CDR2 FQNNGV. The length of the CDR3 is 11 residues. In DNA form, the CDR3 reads TGTGCCAGCAGTTCATCCCGGGCGCAGTATTTT. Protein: CASSSSRAQYF.

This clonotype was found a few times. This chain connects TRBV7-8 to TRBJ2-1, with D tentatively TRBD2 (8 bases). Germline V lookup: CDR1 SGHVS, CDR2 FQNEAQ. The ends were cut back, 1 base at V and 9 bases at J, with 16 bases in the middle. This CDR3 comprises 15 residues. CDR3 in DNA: TGTGCCAGCAGCTTAGGGACTAGCAGACAGGGTGAGCAGTTCTTC. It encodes CASSLGTSRQGEQFF.

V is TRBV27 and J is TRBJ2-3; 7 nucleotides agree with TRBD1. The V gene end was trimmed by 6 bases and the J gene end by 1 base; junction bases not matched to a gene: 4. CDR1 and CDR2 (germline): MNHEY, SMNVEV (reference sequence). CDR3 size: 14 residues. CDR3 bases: TGTGCCAGCAGGCGCACAGGGGGCACAGATACGCAGTATTTT. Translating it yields CASRRTGGTDTQYF.